This T cell receptor beta chain was documented in a study of T cells in Graves' hyperthyroidism and ophthalmopathy. The V gene's germline CDR1 is SQVTM and CDR2 ANQGSEA. V was clipped by 6 bases and J by 6 bases; unmatched bases: 7. This CDR3 spans 13 amino acids. Ophthalmopathy cases met thresholds of Clinical Activity Score at least 3, NOSPECS grade at least 4 and duration under 3 months. Amplification targeted TCR beta CDR3 regions from RNA transcripts. HTBI primers were employed in a first-round RT-PCR of the TCR CDR3. TCRdb recomputed calls from the multiplex PCR reads with MiXCR, one row per CDR3 protein. The table shows about 250,000 distinct CDR3 sequences, with approximately 25% occurring only once.

The TCR sequence derives from a woman aged 40-49 years with Graves' ophthalmopathy. Sequencing was performed on blood. The rearrangement uses TRBV29-1 and TRBJ2-7; 11 bases agree with TRBD1. The CDR3, as DNA: TGCAGCGTCCCTGGACAGGGGGCCGGCGAGCAGTACTTC. This translates into CSVPGQGAGEQYF.